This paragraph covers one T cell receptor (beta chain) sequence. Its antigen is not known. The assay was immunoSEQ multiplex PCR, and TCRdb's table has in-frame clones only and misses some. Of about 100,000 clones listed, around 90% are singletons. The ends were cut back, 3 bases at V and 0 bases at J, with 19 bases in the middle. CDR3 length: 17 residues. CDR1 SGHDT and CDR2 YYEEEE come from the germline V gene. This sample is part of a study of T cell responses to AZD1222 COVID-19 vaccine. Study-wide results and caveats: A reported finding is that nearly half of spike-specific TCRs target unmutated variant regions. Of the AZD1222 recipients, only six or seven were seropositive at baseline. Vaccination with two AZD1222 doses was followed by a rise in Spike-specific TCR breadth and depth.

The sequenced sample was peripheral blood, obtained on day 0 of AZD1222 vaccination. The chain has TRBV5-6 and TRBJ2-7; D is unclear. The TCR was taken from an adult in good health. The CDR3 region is CASSSLPTEDRSYEQYF. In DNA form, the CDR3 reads TGTGCCAGCAGCTCCTTACCTACAGAGGATCGCTCCTACGAGCAGTACTTC. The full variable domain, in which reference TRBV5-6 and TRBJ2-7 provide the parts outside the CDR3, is DAGVTQSPTHLIKTRGQQVTLRCSPKSGHDTVSWYQQALGQGPQFIFQYYEEEERQRGNFPDRFSGHQFPNYSSELNVNALLLGDSALYLCASSSLPTEDRSYEQYFGPGTRLTVT.